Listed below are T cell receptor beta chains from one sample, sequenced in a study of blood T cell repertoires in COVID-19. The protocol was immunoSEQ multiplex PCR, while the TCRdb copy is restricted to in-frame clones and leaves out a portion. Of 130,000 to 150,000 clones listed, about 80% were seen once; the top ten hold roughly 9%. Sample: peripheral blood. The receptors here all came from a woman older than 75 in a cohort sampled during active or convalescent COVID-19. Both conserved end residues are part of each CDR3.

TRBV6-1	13	CASSEMRTGELFF
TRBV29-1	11	CSVEVDRGLLF
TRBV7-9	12	CASSLQEYEQYF
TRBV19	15	CASSIAQGGSYEQYF
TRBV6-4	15	CASSDKAGDIDTQYF
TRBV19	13	CASNHRDYNEQFF
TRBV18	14	CASSLDRAGETQYF
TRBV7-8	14	CASSLEGRTGELFF
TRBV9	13	CASSKTSTDTQYF
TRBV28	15	CASSNLAGGYNEQFF
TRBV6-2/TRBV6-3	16	CASSYRTRGYNSPLHF
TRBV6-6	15	CASRNSGTGGSEQYF
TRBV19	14	CASSMGSGTYEQYF
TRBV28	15	CASRNQGSSNQPQHF
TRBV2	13	CASIQRGVGGQYF
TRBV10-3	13	CAISDRGAYEQYF
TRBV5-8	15	CASSLGRAARGSQFF
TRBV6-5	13	CASRPQGYNEQFF
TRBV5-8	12	CASSRTTRGQYF
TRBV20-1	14	CSASAGATNEKLFF
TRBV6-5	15	CASRLQGANTGELFF
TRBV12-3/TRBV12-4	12	CASSFQGYGYTF
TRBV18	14	CASSLDRVNQPQHF
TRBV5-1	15	CASSPDPFGGYGYTF
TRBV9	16	CASSAPTGGLRNTIYF
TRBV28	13	CASRRGGGYGYTF
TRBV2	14	CASSDNRGTDTQYF
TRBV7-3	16	CASSLKGSGGTGELFF
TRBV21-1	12	CASSPCDNEQFF
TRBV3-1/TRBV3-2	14	CASSARTGGSPLHF
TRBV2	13	CASKGQYTDTQYF
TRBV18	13	CASSPEGHETQYF
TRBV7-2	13	CASSPNLRLGAFF
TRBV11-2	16	CASSSIPKGQSSEQFF
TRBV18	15	CASSPRAGDNQPQHF
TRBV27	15	CASRPAGTGANEQFF
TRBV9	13	CASSVGTGNEQYF
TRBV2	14	CASSDWDRNSPLHF
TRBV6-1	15	CASSEYSERTGELFF
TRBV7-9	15	CASSLQGSTNEKLFF
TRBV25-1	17	CASSEYNNQGNYNEQFF
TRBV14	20	CASSRLLGRNEPSGANVLTF
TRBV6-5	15	CASSKLTGATGELFF
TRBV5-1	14	CASSLEGLVNEQFF
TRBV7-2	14	CASSLASDRDNPFF
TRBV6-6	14	CASRPSGGVNGYTF
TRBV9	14	CASSVDRENTEAFF
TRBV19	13	CASRGTGVDTQYF
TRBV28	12	CASSGQYNEQFF
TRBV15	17	CATSRDYAAEGTDTQYF
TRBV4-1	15	CASSQGQGRQYGYTF
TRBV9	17	CASSVGRSGGIQETQYF
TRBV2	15	CASSERNRGSDTQYF
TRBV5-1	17	CASSLTAAGTGYNEQFF
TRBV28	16	CASNGGAMRVNQPQHF
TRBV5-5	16	CASSTSERVSYNEQFF
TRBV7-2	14	CASSLRGFLYEQYF
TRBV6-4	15	CASSDGAGGTDTQYF
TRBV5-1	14	CASSSSGTGYGYTF